This T cell receptor (beta chain) was found in a study of blood T cells in healthy people across ages. Next came a second PCR, run for about 7 to 12 cycles, which used a sample-barcoded 5' primer along with a J-beta primer mix. One entry per CDR3 protein, called by TCRdb with MiXCR from the 5' RACE reads. This sample has fewer than 900,000 distinct CDR3 sequences, with under 40% found just once. The sample holds one count of this clonotype. This clonotype was sampled from a man aged 18 to 35 in good health. Sequences were obtained from blood.

The CDR3 reads CASSQDSGTRLLTGEAFF. The CDR3 DNA follows: TGCGCCAGCAGCCAAGATTCGGGGACCCGTCTTCTCACAGGTGAAGCTTTCTTT. This sequence joins TRBV4-1 and TRBJ1-1; perhaps TRBD1 as D (5 bases). The V end lost 0 bases, the J end lost 7 bases, and 24 bases lay between the germline ends. The CDR3 contains 18 residues. Looked up from germline, CDR1 is MGHRA and CDR2 is YSYEKL.